The clone carrying this T cell receptor beta chain has a handful of counts. The antigen is undetermined. The data were obtained in a study of T-cell memory formation after mild COVID-19. Study-wide context: The study found TCR clusters largely donor specific.

Study results and caveats: Some clones that responded turned up in pre-infection memory, which suggests that cross-reactive memory joined in. There was no confirmation that second-wave clones peaking on day 37 were SARS-CoV-2 specific.

TCRdb re-called the 5' RACE reads with MiXCR, one entry per CDR3 protein. Among approximately 350,000 distinct CDR3 sequences listed, 10% to 15% were seen once. The CDR3 extends over 15 amino acids. The trim removed 3 bases at V and 1 base at J, leaving 6 bases unmatched. Germline V lookup: CDR1 SGHTA, CDR2 FQGNSA. This receptor was obtained from a young man who had mild COVID-19 (a few samples of this study predate the infection). Cell type and time point are not known. J is TRBJ2-7 and V is TRBV7-2; TRBD2 matches 7 bases. Sequencing was done on a sample of PBMCs or a T cell subset sorted from them (not recorded which). The CDR3 region has the DNA TGTGCCAGCAGCTTCGTGGGGGAGGGTTCCTACGAGCAGTACTTC. Its protein is CASSFVGEGSYEQYF.